This T cell receptor (beta chain) derives from a study of T cell responses to AZD1222 COVID-19 vaccine. Sequencing was performed with immunoSEQ multiplex PCR; in TCRdb, only in-frame clones are kept and a portion is missing. The repertoire includes some 150,000 clones, 92% of them detected once, and roughly 5% sits in the top ten. The source is an adult in good health. The material sequenced was peripheral blood, taken on day 0 of AZD1222 vaccination.

CDR3 in amino acids: CASSGEGSYEQYF. CDR3 nucleotides: TGTGCCAGCAGTGGGGAGGGGAGCTACGAGCAGTACTTC. The rearrangement links TRBV3-1 (or the pseudogene TRBV3-2) to TRBJ2-7, with 7 bases lining up with TRBD2. Germline V gives CDR1 LGHDT, CDR2 YNNKEL (reference sequence). Germline trimming cut 6 bases from V and 3 bases from J; bases unmatched to any gene: 5. The CDR3 sequence is 13 residues long.